This T cell receptor (beta chain) originates from a study of cytomegalovirus exposure and HLA in healthy donors. A multiplex PCR was run with 60 Vbeta primers and 13 Jbeta primers. TCRdb keeps only in-frame clones here, not all; method: immunoSEQ multiplex PCR. The sample yields about 100,000 clones, roughly 79% seen once. This CDR3 spans 14 amino acids. Trimming took 3 bases from V and 2 from J; bases not matched to a gene: 4. Germline V gene data show CDR1 as SEHNR and CDR2 as FQNEAQ (reference sequence). On this clone: The antigen remains unidentified.

Whole-study results and caveats: Productive rates of about 90% or about 30% were seen for most TCR beta V segments in an earlier analysis. Among donors in an Asian-associated ancestry cluster, a later analysis reportedly found fewer N-insertions than the roughly 700-donor mean.

The source material was PBMCs. This TCR was sampled from a female donor in good health and CMV-seropositive. The rearrangement uses TRBV7-9 and TRBJ2-7, with TRBD1 matching over 7 bases. The CDR3, as DNA: TGTGCCAGCAGCTTGTTCGGACAGGCCTACGAGCAGTACTTC. Protein sequence: CASSLFGQAYEQYF. Combining the CDR3 with reference TRBV7-9 and TRBJ2-7 gives the whole variable domain DTGVSQNPRHKITKRGQNVTFRCDPISEHNRLYWYRQTLGQGPEFLTYFQNEAQLEKSRLLSDRFSAERPKGSFSTLEIQRTEQGDSAMYLCASSLFGQAYEQYFGPGTRLTVT.